This T cell receptor beta chain was identified in a study of blood T cells in healthy people across ages. A second PCR, run for roughly 7 to 11 cycles, used a sample-barcoded 5' primer plus a J-beta primer mix. Tagging of each cDNA molecule was performed by a template-switch adaptor with 12 random nucleotides. TCRdb re-derived calls from the 5' RACE reads in MiXCR, one entry per CDR3 protein. The sample has 2 million or so distinct CDR3 sequences; 40% to 55% are singletons. Peripheral blood samples of 9 to 10 milliliters were drawn from each donor. This clonotype occurred a few times. The CDR3 covers 15 residues. V gave up 3 bases and J gave up 5 bases; unmatched junction bases: 5. Per the germline V gene, CDR1 is SGDLS and CDR2 is YYNGEE.

The sequenced material came from blood. This TCR was recovered from a woman between 35 and 50 years old in good health. The V call is TRBV9, the J call TRBJ2-5, with 12 positions matching TRBD2. In DNA form, the CDR3 reads TGTGCCAGCAGCGATTCGACTAGCGGGGGTGAGACCCAGTACTTC. Translating gives CASSDSTSGGETQYF.